These 5 T cell receptor beta chains share one sample of origin, sequenced in a study of blood T cell repertoires in COVID-19. Here immunoSEQ multiplex PCR was the method, and the copy in TCRdb shows in-frame clones only, minus some. The table records 170,000 or so clones, 65% to 85% of them present only once. The sequencing sample was made of peripheral blood. The receptors were sampled from a woman in her forties with COVID-19, enrolled during active disease.

V is TRBV19 and J is TRBJ1-2; the D gene is possibly TRBD1 (5 bases). Between the trimmed V and J ends, which lost 3 bases and 3 bases, there was a span of 14 bases. This CDR3 is built from 15 residues. CDR1 is LNHDA, CDR2 SQIVND, per germline (reference sequence). The CDR3 DNA reads TGTGCCAGTAGTATGGGACTCCTCAACGACTATGGCTACACCTTC. Amino acids: CASSMGLLNDYGYTF.

In DNA, the CDR3 is TGTGCCAGCAGCTTAGGAGCGGGGGGTAATGAGCAGTTCTTC. It translates to CASSLGAGGNEQFF. The genes are TRBV7-3 and TRBJ2-1; 9 positions agree with TRBD2. CDR1 is SGHTA and CDR2 is FQGTGA in the germline V gene. V lost 2 bases, J lost 7 bases, and 3 bases stayed unmatched. This CDR3 is built from 14 residues.

The chain uses TRBV12-3 or TRBV12-4 and TRBJ2-1; 7 bases are a match to TRBD2. Trimming cost V 8 bases and J 7 bases; bases outside gene matches: 5. The CDR3 runs 12 residues. DNA of the CDR3: TGTGCCAGCGCCGGCGGGGGTAATGAGCAGTTCTTC. It is translated as CASAGGGNEQFF.

The chain is built from TRBV6-6 and TRBJ1-1; D unclear. CDR1 is MNHNY and CDR2 is SVGAGI in the germline V gene (reference sequence). The CDR3 spans 15 residues. The ends were cut back, 6 bases at V and 1 base at J, with 15 bases in the middle. The CDR3 bases are TGTGCCAGCAGCAAGGTAAAGGGAGGGAACACTGAAGCTTTCTTT. As protein: CASSKVKGGNTEAFF.

This clone turned up a few times. The chain is built from TRBV29-1 and TRBJ1-4; 7 nucleotides align to TRBD1. The CDR3 runs to 15 residues. Germline V gene data show CDR1 as SQVTM and CDR2 as ANQGSEA. After removal of 7 bases from V and 4 bases from J, the junction contained 12 bases not matched to a gene. Here the CDR3 reads CSAQGMGQLNEKLFF. The CDR3 nucleotides read TGCAGCGCCCAAGGGATGGGACAGCTTAATGAAAAACTGTTTTTT.